This T cell receptor beta chain stems from a study of prognosis after radiotherapy for stage I lung cancer. For the study at large: Seven patients had tumors that were squamous cell carcinoma, and about a dozen had adenocarcinoma.

Without prior chemotherapy, radiotherapy or other malignancies, every patient was node-negative by CT and PET/CT. With two-round multiplex PCR, TCR beta CDR3 sequences were amplified from genomic DNA. First-round PCR employed TRBV- and TRBJ-specific primers for each gene. TCRdb reprocessed the multiplex PCR reads with MiXCR, giving one entry per CDR3 protein. The data contain 30,000 to 35,000 distinct CDR3 sequences, 48% of them singletons. The sample was PBMCs, taken before or after stereotactic body radiation therapy (not recorded which). This clonotype originated in a donor over 45 with non-small cell lung cancer.

The CDR3: CASSPPGHLVRTQYF. CDR3 bases: TGTGCCAGCTCGCCCCCGGGACATCTCGTACGTACCCAGTACTTC. This chain joins TRBV6-2 or TRBV6-3 and TRBJ2-5; a weak D match, TRBD1 (6 bases). The germline V gene encodes CDR1 MNHEY and CDR2 SVGEGT. The CDR3 is made up of 15 amino acids. The germline V and J ends were trimmed by 8 bases and 8 bases, with 24 bases remaining between them.